This T cell receptor (beta chain) was sequenced in a study of spatial heterogeneity in lung cancer. Study conclusions and caveats: The number of expanded tumor alpha and beta chains correlated with mutation number.

TCRdb processed the 5' RACE reads anew with MiXCR; each CDR3 protein has one entry. This table has around 9,800 distinct CDR3 sequences, roughly 7.4% appearing once. This clonotype was seen repeatedly, ten times or more. Its antigen is still unknown. This beta chain came through as a stray read in a library set up for alpha chains, and its size says little. Germline-derived CDR1 and CDR2 are SQVTM and ANQGSEA. There are 15 residues in the CDR3. J gave up 2 bases and V 4 bases, and 5 bases lay outside the gene matches. Time point of the sample: sample taken at primary tumor resection. This sequence was found in a female donor with early-stage non-small cell lung cancer. Material: lung tumor tissue, obtained at surgery. The chain combines TRBV29-1 with TRBJ2-2; TRBD1 matches at 9 bases. In DNA, the CDR3 is TGCAGCGTTGGAGGGACAGGGATAAACACCGGGGAGCTGTTTTTT. It yields the protein CSVGGTGINTGELFF.